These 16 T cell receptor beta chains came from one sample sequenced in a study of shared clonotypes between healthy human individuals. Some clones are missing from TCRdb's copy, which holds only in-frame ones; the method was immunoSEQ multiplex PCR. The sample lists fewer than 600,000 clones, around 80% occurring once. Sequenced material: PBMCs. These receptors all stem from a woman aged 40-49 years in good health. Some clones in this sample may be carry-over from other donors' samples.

DNA of the CDR3: TGCGCCAGCAGCTTGGGCCCGGGACTAGCTTACAATGAGCAGTTCTTC. Protein sequence: CASSLGPGLAYNEQFF. The chain couples TRBV5-1 to TRBJ2-1; the match to TRBD2 covers 9 bases. The length of the CDR3 is 16 residues. CDR1 is SGHRS and CDR2 is YFSETQ in the germline V gene. V gave up 0 bases and J gave up 4 bases; unmatched junction bases: 5.

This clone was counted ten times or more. The CDR3, as DNA: TGTGCCTGGAGTCTGACGGGGCCTAGCAATCAGCCCCAGCATTTT. Translation gives CAWSLTGPSNQPQHF. The V and J genes are TRBV30 and TRBJ1-5; perhaps TRBD1 as D (5 bases). Germline V lookup: CDR1 GTSNPN, CDR2 SVGIG (reference sequence). V lost 2 bases to trimming and J lost 0 bases, with 11 bases between them. This CDR3 spans 15 amino acids. Based on the CDR3 plus reference TRBV30 and TRBJ1-5, the full variable domain is SQTIHQWPATLVQPVGSPLSLECTVEGTSNPNLYWYRQAAGRGLQLLFYSVGIGQISSEVPQNLSASRPQDRQFILSSKKLLLSDSGFYLCAWSLTGPSNQPQHFGDGTRLSIL.

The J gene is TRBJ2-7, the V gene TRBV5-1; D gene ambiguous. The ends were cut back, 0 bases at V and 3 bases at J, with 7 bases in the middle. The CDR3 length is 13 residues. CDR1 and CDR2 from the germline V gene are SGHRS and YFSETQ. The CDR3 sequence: CASSLERIYEQYF. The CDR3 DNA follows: TGCGCCAGCAGCTTGGAACGGATCTACGAGCAGTACTTC.

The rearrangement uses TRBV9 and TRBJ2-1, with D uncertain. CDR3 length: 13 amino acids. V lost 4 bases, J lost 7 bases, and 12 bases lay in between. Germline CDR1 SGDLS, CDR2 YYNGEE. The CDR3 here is CASSSIADNEQFF. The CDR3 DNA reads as TGTGCCAGCAGCTCCATCGCTGATAATGAGCAGTTCTTC.

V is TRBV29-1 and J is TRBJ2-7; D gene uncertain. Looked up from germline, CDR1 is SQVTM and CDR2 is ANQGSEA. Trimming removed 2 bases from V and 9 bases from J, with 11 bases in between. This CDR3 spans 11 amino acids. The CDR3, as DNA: TGCAGCGTTGAACCCCTCACCGGGCAGTACTTC. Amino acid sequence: CSVEPLTGQYF.

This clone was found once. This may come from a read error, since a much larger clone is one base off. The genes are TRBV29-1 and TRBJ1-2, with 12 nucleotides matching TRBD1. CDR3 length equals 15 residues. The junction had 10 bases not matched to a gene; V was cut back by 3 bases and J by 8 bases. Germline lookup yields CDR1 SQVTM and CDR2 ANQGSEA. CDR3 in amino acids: CSVDDRGQGAEGYTF. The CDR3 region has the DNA TGCAGCGTTGACGATAGGGGACAGGGGGCGGAAGGCTACACCTTC.

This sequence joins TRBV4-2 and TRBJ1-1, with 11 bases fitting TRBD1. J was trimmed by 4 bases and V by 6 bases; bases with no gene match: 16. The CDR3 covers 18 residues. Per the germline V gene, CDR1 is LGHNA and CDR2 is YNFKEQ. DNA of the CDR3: TGTGCCAGCAGAAGCCTGTTAGGACAGGGGGCCGTGGGCACTGAAGCTTTCTTT. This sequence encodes CASRSLLGQGAVGTEAFF.

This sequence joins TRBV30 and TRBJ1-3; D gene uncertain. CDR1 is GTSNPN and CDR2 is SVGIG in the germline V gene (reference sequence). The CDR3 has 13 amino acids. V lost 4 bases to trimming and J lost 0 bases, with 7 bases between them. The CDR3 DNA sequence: TGTGCCTGGACCCCAGCCTCTGGAAACACCATATATTTT. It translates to CAWTPASGNTIYF.

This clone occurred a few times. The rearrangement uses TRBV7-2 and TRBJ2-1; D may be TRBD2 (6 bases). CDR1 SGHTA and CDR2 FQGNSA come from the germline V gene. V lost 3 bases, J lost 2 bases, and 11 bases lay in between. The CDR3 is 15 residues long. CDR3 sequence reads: CASSFDGRAYNEQFF. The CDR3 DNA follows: TGTGCCAGCAGCTTTGACGGGAGAGCCTACAATGAGCAGTTCTTC.

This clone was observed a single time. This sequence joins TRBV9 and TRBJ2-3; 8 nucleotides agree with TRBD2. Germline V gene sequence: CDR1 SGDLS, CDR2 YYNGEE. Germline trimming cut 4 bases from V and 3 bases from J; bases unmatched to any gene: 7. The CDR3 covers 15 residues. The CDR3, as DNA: TGTGCCAGCAGCCACCGGGAGGGGGGGACAGATACGCAGTATTTT. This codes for CASSHREGGTDTQYF.

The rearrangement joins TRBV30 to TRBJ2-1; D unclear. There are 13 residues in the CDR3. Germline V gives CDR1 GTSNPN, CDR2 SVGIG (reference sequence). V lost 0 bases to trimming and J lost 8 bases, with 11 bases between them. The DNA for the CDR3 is TGTGCCTGGAGTGTACCCCGCCTAGATGAGCAGTTCTTC. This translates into CAWSVPRLDEQFF. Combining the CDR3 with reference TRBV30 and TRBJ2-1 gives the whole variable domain SQTIHQWPATLVQPVGSPLSLECTVEGTSNPNLYWYRQAAGRGLQLLFYSVGIGQISSEVPQNLSASRPQDRQFILSSKKLLLSDSGFYLCAWSVPRLDEQFFGPGTRLTVL.

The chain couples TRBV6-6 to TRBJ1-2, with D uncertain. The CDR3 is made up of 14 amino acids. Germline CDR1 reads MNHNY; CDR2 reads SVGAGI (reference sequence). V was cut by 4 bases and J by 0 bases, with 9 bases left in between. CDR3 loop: CASSWVASNYGYTF. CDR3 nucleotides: TGTGCCAGCAGTTGGGTAGCTTCTAACTATGGCTACACCTTC.

CDR3 region: CASSLDSGYEQFF. As DNA, the CDR3 is TGTGCCAGCAGCTTGGACAGCGGGTATGAGCAGTTCTTC. The chain employs TRBV5-4 and TRBJ2-1, with a weak D call TRBD2 (6 bases). The CDR3 is 13 residues long. Between the trimmed V and J ends, which lost 0 bases and 8 bases, there was a span of 9 bases. CDR1 is SGHNT, CDR2 YYREEE, per germline (reference sequence).

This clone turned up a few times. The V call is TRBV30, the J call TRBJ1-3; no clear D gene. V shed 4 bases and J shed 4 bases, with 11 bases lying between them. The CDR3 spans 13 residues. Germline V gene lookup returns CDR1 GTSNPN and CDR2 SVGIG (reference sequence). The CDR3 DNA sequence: TGTGCCTGGATTGGGCAGCTAGGAAACACCATATATTTT. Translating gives CAWIGQLGNTIYF.

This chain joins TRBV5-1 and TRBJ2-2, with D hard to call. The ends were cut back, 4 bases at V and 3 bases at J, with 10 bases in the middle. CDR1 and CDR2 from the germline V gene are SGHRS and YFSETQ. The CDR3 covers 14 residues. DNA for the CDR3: TGCGCCAGCAGCGACCGTATTGACACCGGGGAGCTGTTTTTT. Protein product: CASSDRIDTGELFF.

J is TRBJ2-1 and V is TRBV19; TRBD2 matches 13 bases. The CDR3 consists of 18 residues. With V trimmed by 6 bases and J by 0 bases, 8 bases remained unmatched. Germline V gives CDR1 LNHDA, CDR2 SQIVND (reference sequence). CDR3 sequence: CASRPGLAGPDSYNEQFF. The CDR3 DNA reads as TGTGCCAGTAGACCGGGACTAGCGGGACCTGACTCCTACAATGAGCAGTTCTTC.